Below are 12 T cell receptor beta chains sequenced from a single sample in a study of early T cells in non-severe SARS-CoV-2 infection. TCRdb processed the 5' RACE reads anew with MiXCR; each CDR3 protein has one entry. Counted here are roughly 72,000 distinct CDR3 sequences, roughly 12% occurring once; the ten biggest clones make up 1% to 1.4%. Sequencing used whole blood. The receptors were gathered from an adult who was a healthcare worker with PCR-confirmed SARS-CoV-2 infection or an uninfected control (not recorded which).

The table lists this clonotype with a few counts. This rearrangement joins TRBV30 to TRBJ1-1; D may be TRBD1 (5 bases). CDR3 length: 12 amino acids. V dropped 4 bases and J dropped 5 bases, with 11 bases sitting between them. The germline gives CDR1 GTSNPN, CDR2 SVGIG (reference sequence). The DNA of the CDR3 is TGTGCCTGGACAGGGCTTAGGACTGAAGCTTTCTTT. It yields the protein CAWTGLRTEAFF. Complete variable domain (other parts from reference TRBV30 and TRBJ1-1): SQTIHQWPATLVQPVGSPLSLECTVEGTSNPNLYWYRQAAGRGLQLLFYSVGIGQISSEVPQNLSASRPQDRQFILSSKKLLLSDSGFYLCAWTGLRTEAFFGQGTRLTVV.

The rearrangement uses TRBV4-3 and TRBJ1-3, with a tentative D call TRBD1 (6 bases). Trimming took off 4 bases at V and 0 bases at J, with 10 bases between the two ends. The CDR3 length is 15 residues. Germline V CDR1 and CDR2: LGHNA, YSLEER. DNA of the CDR3: TGCGCCAGCAGCCCAACGACAGGCTCTGGAAACACCATATATTTT. It translates to CASSPTTGSGNTIYF.

This clonotype was counted ten times or more. The V gene is TRBV7-9, the J gene TRBJ2-3; 9 bases fit TRBD1. Germline CDR1 SEHNR, CDR2 FQNEAQ (reference sequence). The junction had 6 bases not matched to a gene; V was cut back by 3 bases and J by 5 bases. The CDR3 is 15 residues long. The CDR3, as DNA: TGTGCCAGCAGCTTGGAGGGACAGGGTAAAGATACGCAGTATTTT. This sequence encodes CASSLEGQGKDTQYF.

This clonotype was seen many times. The rearrangement uses TRBV28 and TRBJ2-5; D gene unclear. CDR1 MDHEN and CDR2 SYDVKM come from the germline V gene. The CDR3 totals 14 residues. V lost 5 bases and J lost 4, with 14 bases in between. The CDR3 DNA is TGTGCCAGCAGTCCCGGACGTGATGGAGAGACCCAGTACTTC. This gives the protein CASSPGRDGETQYF.

This clonotype was recorded many times. The V gene is TRBV7-8, the J gene TRBJ2-2; 7 bases map to TRBD1. This CDR3 comprises 16 residues. The ends lost 2 bases at V and 5 bases at J; junction bases unmatched: 8. Germline CDR1 and CDR2: SGHVS and FQNEAQ. CDR3 residues: CASSLNPGGNTGELFF. The CDR3 DNA follows: TGTGCCAGCAGCTTAAATCCAGGGGGTAATACCGGGGAGCTGTTTTTT. The entire variable domain, with the rest obtained from reference TRBV7-8 and TRBJ2-2, is as follows: GAGVSQSPRYKVAKRGQDVALRCDPISGHVSLFWYQQALGQGPEFLTYFQNEAQLDKSGLPSDRFFAERPEGSVSTLKIQRTQQEDSAVYLCASSLNPGGNTGELFFGEGSRLTVL.

The V gene is TRBV19, the J gene TRBJ2-5, with D possibly matching TRBD1 (7 bases). The CDR3 totals 16 residues. V dropped 3 bases and J dropped 4 bases, with 18 bases sitting between them. CDR1 is LNHDA, CDR2 SQIVND, per germline (reference sequence). The chain's CDR3 is CASSIGGGLISETQYF. The CDR3 DNA follows: TGTGCCAGTAGTATCGGAGGGGGCCTAATATCAGAGACCCAGTACTTC. Full variable domain (rest looked up from reference TRBV19 and TRBJ2-5): DGGITQSPKYLFRKEGQNVTLSCEQNLNHDAMYWYRQDPGQGLRLIYYSQIVNDFQKGDIAEGYSVSREKKESFPLTVTSAQKNPTAFYLCASSIGGGLISETQYFGPGTRLLVL.

This clonotype was observed a handful of times. This chain joins TRBV19 and TRBJ1-4; D is undetermined. V lost 10 bases, J lost 6 bases, and 15 bases lay in between. The CDR3 is 13 residues long. Germline CDR1 reads LNHDA; CDR2 reads SQIVND (reference sequence). The CDR3 here is CATYGWYDEKLFF. In DNA form, the CDR3 reads TGTGCCACCTATGGTTGGTATGATGAAAAACTGTTTTTT.

This clonotype was counted only a few times. This chain uses TRBV6-2 or TRBV6-3 with TRBJ2-4; D is perhaps TRBD2 (5 bases). Trimming pared 8 bases from V and 4 bases from J, leaving 12 bases between. CDR1 and CDR2 (germline): MNHEY, SVGEGT. CDR3 size: 13 residues. The CDR3 DNA reads as TGTGCCAGCGGAGGAACTTCTAAAAACATTCAGTACTTC. Protein product: CASGGTSKNIQYF.

This clonotype appeared many times. V gene TRBV11-2 combines with J gene TRBJ2-1; TRBD2 agrees at 9 bases. This CDR3 is built from 17 residues. CDR1 SGHAT and CDR2 FQNNGV come from the germline V gene. J gave up 5 bases and V 5 bases, and 13 bases lay outside the gene matches. CDR3 nucleotides: TGTGCCAGCAGCCCCAGGGGGGCGGGAGGGCCACACAATGAGCAGTTCTTC. Its protein is CASSPRGAGGPHNEQFF.

This chain connects TRBV3-1 to TRBJ1-1; tentative D call: TRBD1 (5 bases). The CDR3 is 15 residues long. The V end lost 0 bases, the J end lost 3 bases, and 11 bases lay between the germline ends. The germline CDR1 and CDR2 sequences are LGHDT and YNNKEL (reference sequence). CDR3 residues: CASSQDARAYTEAFF. As DNA, the CDR3 is TGTGCCAGCAGCCAAGATGCCAGGGCGTACACTGAAGCTTTCTTT.

V gene TRBV5-1 combines with J gene TRBJ2-3; D might be TRBD1 or TRBD2, each matching 5 bases. The CDR3 has 14 amino acids. Germline loops: CDR1 SGHRS, CDR2 YFSETQ. Trimming cost V 5 bases and J 1 base, with 11 bases left between them. CDR3 in DNA: TGCGCCAGCAGAGTTGGGGACGGCACAGATACGCAGTATTTT. Amino acids: CASRVGDGTDTQYF. The entire variable domain, with the rest obtained from reference TRBV5-1 and TRBJ2-3, is as follows: KAGVTQTPRYLIKTRGQQVTLSCSPISGHRSVSWYQQTPGQGLQFLFEYFSETQRNKGNFPGRFSGRQFSNSRSEMNVSTLELGDSALYLCASRVGDGTDTQYFGPGTRLTVL.

This clonotype was seen ten or more times. The chain joins TRBV4-3 to TRBJ2-6; D call uncertain. V was clipped by 4 bases and J by 0 bases, with 10 bases between them. Germline V gene sequence: CDR1 LGHNA, CDR2 YSLEER. This CDR3 has 16 residues. The CDR3 coding sequence is TGCGCCAGCAGCCCCCCAGAGGTCTCTGGGGCCAACGTCCTGACTTTC. Translation: CASSPPEVSGANVLTF.